The 10 T cell receptor beta chains listed next were all sequenced from one sample in a study of blood T cell repertoires in COVID-19. TCRdb keeps only in-frame clones here, not all; method: immunoSEQ multiplex PCR. The table shows approximately 260,000 clones, with roughly 85% occurring only once. Sequences were obtained from peripheral blood. The receptors here all came from a man aged 60 to 75 who had recovered from COVID-19.

This chain joins TRBV9 and TRBJ2-7; D gene uncertain. V gave up 0 bases and J gave up 0 bases, with 7 bases separating them. Germline V gene data show CDR1 as SGDLS and CDR2 as YYNGEE. The CDR3 runs 14 residues. The CDR3 nucleotides are TGTGCCAGCAGCGTAGGTCCGAGCTCCTACGAGCAGTACTTC. This translates into CASSVGPSSYEQYF. Full variable domain (remainder filled in from reference TRBV9 and TRBJ2-7): DSGVTQTPKHLITATGQRVTLRCSPRSGDLSVYWYQQSLDQGLQFLIQYYNGEERAKGNILERFSAQQFPDLHSELNLSSLELGDSALYFCASSVGPSSYEQYFGPGTRLTVT.

V is TRBV18 and J is TRBJ2-5, with D possibly being TRBD2 (6 bases). This CDR3 has 14 residues. Germline-derived CDR1 and CDR2 are KGHSH and LQKENI. Deletions cut 3 bases from V and 1 base from J, with 9 bases between. The DNA for the CDR3 is TGTGCCAGCTCACCCCGGGAGTTCCAAGAGACCCAGTACTTC. Its translation: CASSPREFQETQYF. Complete variable domain (other parts from reference TRBV18 and TRBJ2-5): NAGVMQNPRHLVRRRGQEARLRCSPMKGHSHVYWYRQLPEEGLKFMVYLQKENIIDESGMPKERFSAEFPKEGPSILRIQQVVRGDSAAYFCASSPREFQETQYFGPGTRLLVL.

V usage is TRBV19 and J usage is TRBJ2-1; TRBD2 matches at 15 bases. Trimming took 6 bases from V and 9 from J; bases not matched to a gene: 9. The germline CDR1 and CDR2 sequences are LNHDA and SQIVND (reference sequence). This CDR3 has 16 residues. CDR3 nucleotide sequence: TGTGCCAGTAGGGGTGGGACTAGCGGGGGGCCCCGTGAGCAGTTCTTC. Translation gives CASRGGTSGGPREQFF.

The chain employs TRBV11-2 and TRBJ1-1; 8 bases are a match to TRBD1. CDR1 SGHAT and CDR2 FQNNGV come from the germline V gene. This CDR3 spans 15 amino acids. V lost 3 bases to trimming and J lost 1 base; unmatched junction nucleotides: 4. The CDR3 region is CASSFGTGSNTEAFF. The CDR3 DNA reads as TGTGCCAGCAGCTTCGGGACAGGATCGAACACTGAAGCTTTCTTT.

The chain joins TRBV19 to TRBJ2-7; TRBD1 matches at 9 bases. The V gene end was trimmed by 10 bases and the J gene end by 1 base; junction bases not matched to a gene: 11. The germline gives CDR1 LNHDA, CDR2 SQIVND (reference sequence). The CDR3 sequence is 15 residues long. The CDR3 protein is CATRGGGQGSYEQYF. CDR3 DNA sequence: TGTGCCACCAGAGGTGGGGGACAGGGTTCCTACGAGCAGTACTTC.

The V and J genes are TRBV5-1 and TRBJ1-6, with D maybe TRBD1 (5 bases). The CDR3 is made up of 17 amino acids. Trimming took off 5 bases at V and 0 bases at J, with 15 bases between the two ends. Per germline, CDR1 SGHRS and CDR2 YFSETQ. CDR3 protein: CASSRDSLSSYNSPLHF. DNA of the CDR3: TGCGCCAGCAGTCGCGACAGCTTGAGCTCCTATAATTCACCCCTCCACTTT.

The V and J genes are TRBV6-5 and TRBJ1-5; D is perhaps TRBD1 (5 bases). This CDR3 has 13 residues. The V end was cut by 5 bases, the J end by 6 bases, with 11 bases between. Germline V gene data show CDR1 as MNHEY and CDR2 as SVGAGI. DNA of the CDR3: TGTGCCAGCAGTATAAGACAGCTTCAGCCCCAGCATTTT. Translation gives CASSIRQLQPQHF.

V usage is TRBV12-3 or TRBV12-4 and J usage is TRBJ1-2, with 8 bases identical to TRBD1. This CDR3 has 13 amino acids. The trim removed 6 bases at V and 2 bases at J, leaving 2 bases unmatched. CDR3 sequence: CASRRTGNYGYTF. The CDR3 coding sequence is TGTGCCAGCAGACGGACAGGGAACTATGGCTACACCTTC.

The J gene is TRBJ2-7, the V gene TRBV7-9; TRBD2 matches at 7 bases. Germline assignment: CDR1 SEHNR and CDR2 FQNEAQ (reference sequence). The CDR3 runs to 14 residues. With V trimmed by 1 base and J by 7 bases, 7 bases remained unmatched. The CDR3 is CASSLVGGPEEQYF. The CDR3 DNA reads as TGTGCCAGCAGCTTAGTGGGAGGGCCGGAGGAGCAGTACTTC.

This rearrangement joins TRBV6-2 or TRBV6-3 to TRBJ2-7; 11 bases agree with TRBD2. In germline, CDR1 is MNHEY, CDR2 SVGEGT. V shed 5 bases, J shed 2 bases, and the junction held 5 bases outside the gene matches. The CDR3 contains 15 residues. CDR3 nucleotides: TGTGCCAGCAGTCAGCCGGGACTAGCGGCCTACGAGCAGTACTTC. Protein sequence: CASSQPGLAAYEQYF.